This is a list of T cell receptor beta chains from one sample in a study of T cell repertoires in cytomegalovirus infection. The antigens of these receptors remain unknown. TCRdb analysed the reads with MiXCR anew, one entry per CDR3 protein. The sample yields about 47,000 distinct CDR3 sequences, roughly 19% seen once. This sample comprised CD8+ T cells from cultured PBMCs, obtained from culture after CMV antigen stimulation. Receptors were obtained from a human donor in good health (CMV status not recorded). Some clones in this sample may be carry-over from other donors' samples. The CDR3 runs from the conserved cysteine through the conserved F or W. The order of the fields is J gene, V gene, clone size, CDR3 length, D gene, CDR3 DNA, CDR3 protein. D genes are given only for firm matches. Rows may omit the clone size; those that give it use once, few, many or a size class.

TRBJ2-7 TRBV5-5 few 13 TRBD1 TGTGCCACCCGGACAGGGATCACAAACGAGCAGTACTTC CATRTGITNEQYF
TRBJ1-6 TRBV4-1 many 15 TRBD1 TGCGCCAGCAGCCAAGAGCCAGGGGGAGGTTCACCCCTCCACTTT CASSQEPGGGSPLHF
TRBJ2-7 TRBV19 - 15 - TGTGCCAGTAGTTGGGCTACCGCAGGGGTTGGGGAGCAGTACTTC CASSWATAGVGEQYF
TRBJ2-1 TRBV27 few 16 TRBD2 TGTGCCAGCAGTAAAAAGGGACTAGCGGCTTACAATGAGCAGTTCTTC CASSKKGLAAYNEQFF
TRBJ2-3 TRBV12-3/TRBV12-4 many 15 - TGTGCCAGCAGTTTAGCGGGGGGTGGCACAGATACGCAGTATTTT CASSLAGGGTDTQYF
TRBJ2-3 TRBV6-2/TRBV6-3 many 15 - TGTGCCAGCAGGGGCTGGGGCACGGGCGCAGATACGCAGTATTTT CASRGWGTGADTQYF
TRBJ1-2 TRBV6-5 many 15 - TGTGCCAGCAGTTACTCGGACATATCTTCCTATGGCTACACCTTC CASSYSDISSYGYTF
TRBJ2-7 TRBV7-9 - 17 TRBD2 TGTGCCAGCAGCTTCCAGTTCGAGACTAGCGGGATATACGAGCAGTACTTC CASSFQFETSGIYEQYF
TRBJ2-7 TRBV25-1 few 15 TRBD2 TGTGCCAGCAGTGGGACTAGCGGGGGGCCCTACGAGCAGTACTTC CASSGTSGGPYEQYF
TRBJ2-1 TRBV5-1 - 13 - TGCGCCAGCAGCTTAGGGTCGGTTGGTGAGCAGTTCTTC CASSLGSVGEQFF
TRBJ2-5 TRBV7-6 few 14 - TGTGCCAGCAGCTTAGGCCAGGGGTTTGGGACCCAGTACTTC CASSLGQGFGTQYF
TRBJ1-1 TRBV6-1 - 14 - TGTGCCAGCAGTGACCGGCAGGGGAACACTGAAGCTTTCTTT CASSDRQGNTEAFF
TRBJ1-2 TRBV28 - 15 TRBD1 TGTGCCAGCAGCCGAAGGGACAGGCAAAACTATGGCTACACCTTC CASSRRDRQNYGYTF
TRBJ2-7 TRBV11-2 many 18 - TGTGCCAGCAGCTTAGATCTCCTCCCGGGGGGCCGAACCTACGAGCAGTACTTC CASSLDLLPGGRTYEQYF
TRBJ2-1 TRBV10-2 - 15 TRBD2 TGCGCCAGCAGACTGGGACTAGCGGAAGGGAATGAGCAGTTCTTC CASRLGLAEGNEQFF
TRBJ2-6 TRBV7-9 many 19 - TGTGCCAGCAGCTTAGGAGCGAGAGGCGCGGCCTTTGGGGCCAACGTCCTGACTTTC CASSLGARGAAFGANVLTF
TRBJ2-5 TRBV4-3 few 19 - TGCGCCAGCAGCCAAGATGTCATTGGGGGAGAAGGTCTTTGGGAGACCCAGTACTTC CASSQDVIGGEGLWETQYF
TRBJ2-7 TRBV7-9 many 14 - TGTGCCAGCAGCTTAGGCGGCGGGACCTACGAGCAGTACTTC CASSLGGGTYEQYF
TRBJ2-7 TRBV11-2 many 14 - TGTGCCAGCAGCTTAGAACAGGGCCCGTACGAGCAGTACTTC CASSLEQGPYEQYF
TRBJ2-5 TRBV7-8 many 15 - TGTGCCAGCAGCACCGCTCCCGGGGAGAGGGAGTTCCAGTACTTC CASSTAPGEREFQYF
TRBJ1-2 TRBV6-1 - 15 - TGTGCCAGCAGTGATCTTCAGGGGATTACCTATGGCTACACCTTC CASSDLQGITYGYTF
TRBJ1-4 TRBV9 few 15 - TGTGCCAGCAGCGTAGAGGCCGCTTTTAATGAAAAACTGTTTTTT CASSVEAAFNEKLFF
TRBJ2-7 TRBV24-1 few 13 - TGTGCCACCAGTGACCCCAGGGGCTACGAGCAGTACTTC CATSDPRGYEQYF
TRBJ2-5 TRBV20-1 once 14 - TGCAGTGCTAGAGATGAGTATCTCGCGGTGCTCCAGTACTTC CSARDEYLAVLQYF
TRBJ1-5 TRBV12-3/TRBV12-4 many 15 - TGTGCCAGCAGCCCTGGGGGGTCCGTGAATCAGCCCCAGCATTTT CASSPGGSVNQPQHF
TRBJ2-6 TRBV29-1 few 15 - TGCAGCGTGGAAGGTCCGGACAGCGGGGCCAACGTCCTGACTTTC CSVEGPDSGANVLTF